This T cell receptor beta chain emerged from a study of shared T cell receptors in the human thymus. This CDR3 has 15 residues. The germline CDR1 and CDR2 sequences are SNHLY and FYNNEI. The trim removed 6 bases at V and 0 bases at J, leaving 2 bases unmatched. The assay was immunoSEQ multiplex PCR, and TCRdb's table has in-frame clones only and misses some. The sample lists roughly 500,000 clones, 78% occurring once. This sample was also put to use in a study of human thymus T cells. That work contributes: Unrelated individuals reportedly shared highly overlapping thymic TCR repertoires.

The chain recombines TRBV2 with TRBJ2-6; the match to TRBD1 covers 7 bases. The source material was thymocytes. This TCR was recovered from a boy younger than two with a congenital heart defect. CDR3 loop: CASRTGSSGANVLTF. DNA of the CDR3: TGTGCCAGCAGGACAGGGTCCTCTGGGGCCAACGTCCTGACTTTC.